The 6 T cell receptor beta chains reported below all come from one sample, sequenced in a study of blood T cell repertoires in COVID-19. Here immunoSEQ multiplex PCR was the method, and the copy in TCRdb shows in-frame clones only, minus some. Of about 72,000 clones listed, about nine tenths are singletons. The sequencing sample was made of peripheral blood. These receptors were collected from a man between 65 and 85 years old with active or convalescent COVID-19.

The CDR3 coding sequence is TGCGCCAGCAGCTTGGCCGGAGGGCTGGGTGGAAACACCATATATTTT. Protein product: CASSLAGGLGGNTIYF. The chain links TRBV5-1 to TRBJ1-3; the D is unclear. There are 16 residues in the CDR3. Germline V gene sequence: CDR1 SGHRS, CDR2 YFSETQ. Trimming left V 0 bases short and J 3 bases short, with 13 bases between.

The chain joins TRBV25-1 to TRBJ2-3, with TRBD2 identical over 9 bases. After removal of 7 bases from V and 4 bases from J, the junction contained 6 bases not matched to a gene. The CDR3 spans 14 residues. CDR1 is MGHDK and CDR2 is SYGVNS in the germline V gene. The CDR3: CASTLSGRSDTQYF. The CDR3 region has the DNA TGTGCCAGCACCCTTAGCGGGAGATCAGATACGCAGTATTTT.

The chain joins TRBV6-2 or TRBV6-3 to TRBJ2-7; 11 positions match TRBD1. The CDR3 sequence is 14 residues long. The trim removed 6 bases at V and 7 bases at J, leaving 8 bases unmatched. Germline CDR1 reads MNHEY; CDR2 reads SVGEGT. CDR3 sequence reads: CASSPDRGLWEQYF. CDR3 sequence (DNA): TGTGCCAGCAGCCCGGACAGGGGGCTGTGGGAGCAGTACTTC.

This clone was counted once. This rearrangement joins TRBV24-1 to TRBJ2-3; TRBD2 matches 11 bases. There are 16 residues in the CDR3. CDR1 is KGHDR, CDR2 SFDVKD, per germline. V lost 4 bases to trimming and J lost 5 bases; unmatched junction nucleotides: 7. In nucleotides, the CDR3 is TGTGCCACCAGTGAAAGTCGGACTAGCGGGCAAGATACGCAGTATTTT. Translation: CATSESRTSGQDTQYF.

The rearrangement joins TRBV2 to TRBJ1-2; 9 nucleotides match TRBD1. Germline CDR1 is SNHLY and CDR2 is FYNNEI. This CDR3 is 12 amino acids long. With 7 bases clipped from V and 6 bases from J, the junction kept 3 bases outside the gene matches. The CDR3 DNA reads as TGTGCCAGCATACAGGGGGCGGATGGCTACACCTTC. Protein sequence: CASIQGADGYTF.

The chain carries TRBV4-3 and TRBJ1-1; D might be TRBD1 (5 bases). The CDR3 is 18 amino acids. Trimming took off 0 bases at V and 0 bases at J, with 17 bases between the two ends. Germline CDR1 is LGHNA and CDR2 is YSLEER. This CDR3 is CASSQDIPGRLMNTEAFF. Here the CDR3 DNA reads TGCGCCAGCAGCCAAGATATTCCAGGGAGGCTGATGAACACTGAAGCTTTCTTT.